These 8 T cell receptor beta chains share one sample of origin, sequenced in a study of T-cell reconstitution after alpha-beta-depleted transplantation in children. Unique molecular identifiers featured in how the TCRbeta library was prepared. TCRdb re-derived calls from the PCR reads in MiXCR, one entry per CDR3 protein. The sample carries some 140,000 distinct CDR3 sequences, approximately 8.7% recorded once. The sequencing used PBMCs, mostly from graft donor cells, collected 180 days after TCRalphabeta/CD19-depleted stem cell transplant. The origin of the receptors is a girl less than two years old who had a stem cell transplant for combined immunodeficiency, so the T cells may come from the graft donor.

This chain joins TRBV20-1 and TRBJ2-7; TRBD1 matches at 12 bases. CDR3 length: 13 residues. Trimming at V came to 3 bases and at J to 7 bases, leaving 4 bases not matched to a gene. Germline CDR1 reads DFQATT; CDR2 reads SNEGSKA (reference sequence). CDR3 sequence reads: CSASRDRGREQYF. In DNA form, the CDR3 reads TGCAGTGCTAGCCGGGACAGGGGGCGGGAGCAGTACTTC.

This sequence joins TRBV6-2 or TRBV6-3 and TRBJ2-3, with no clear D. The CDR3 covers 12 residues. The germline V gene encodes CDR1 MNHEY and CDR2 SVGEGT. V lost 7 bases, J lost 7 bases, and 12 bases lay in between. The CDR3 region is CASTDLGNTQYF. CDR3 nucleotide sequence: TGTGCCAGCACCGACCTGGGGAATACGCAGTATTTT.

This clonotype was recorded a few times. The chain couples TRBV10-3 to TRBJ2-2, with 7 bases lining up with TRBD2. The J segment lost 0 bases and the V segment lost 4 bases, leaving 17 bases of the junction unmatched. CDR3 length: 20 amino acids. Germline V gene data show CDR1 as ENHRY and CDR2 as SYGVKD. The CDR3 is CAISGAGRSFGLANTGELFF. CDR3 coding DNA: TGTGCCATCAGTGGGGCAGGGCGCTCGTTTGGACTAGCGAACACCGGGGAGCTGTTTTTT.

This clonotype was seen more than once but under ten times. The CDR3 DNA reads as TGTGCCAGCAGCTTCGGCAGGATGCTCGATACGCAGTATTTT. This translates into CASSFGRMLDTQYF. V and J are TRBV7-2 and TRBJ2-3; no reliable D call. CDR1 and CDR2 (germline): SGHTA, FQGNSA. The CDR3 spans 14 residues. Trimming shortened V by 3 bases and J by 6 bases, and 13 bases separated the two germline ends.

DNA for the CDR3: TGTGCCAGCAGTGGACTAGCGGGAGAGGTATCCTACGAGCAGTACTTC. It specifies CASSGLAGEVSYEQYF. The J gene is TRBJ2-7, the V gene TRBV28; the match to TRBD2 covers 13 bases. Germline CDR1 reads MDHEN; CDR2 reads SYDVKM. The CDR3 sequence is 16 residues long. The J segment lost 1 base and the V segment lost 5 bases, leaving 5 bases of the junction unmatched.

This chain joins TRBV9 and TRBJ2-2; TRBD1 aligns across 9 bases. The CDR3 spans 18 residues. Germline V gene data show CDR1 as SGDLS and CDR2 as YYNGEE. V lost 4 bases to trimming and J lost 7 bases; unmatched junction nucleotides: 17. The CDR3 loop is CASSIHKPGQGAVGELFF. The CDR3 coding sequence is TGTGCCAGCAGCATACACAAACCGGGACAGGGTGCCGTCGGGGAGCTGTTTTTT.

This clonotype was found many times. The chain is built from TRBV15 and TRBJ2-1; 10 nucleotides align to TRBD2. Germline values: CDR1 LNHNV, CDR2 YYDKDF (reference sequence). J lost 13 bases, V lost 4 bases, and 7 bases had no gene match. The CDR3 consists of 13 residues. The CDR3 sequence is CATSILAGVFQFF. In DNA, the CDR3 is TGTGCCACCAGCATTCTAGCGGGAGTTTTCCAGTTCTTC.

This chain's CDR3 is CSARAPDWHQETQYF. The DNA of the CDR3 is TGCAGTGCTAGAGCTCCGGACTGGCATCAAGAGACCCAGTACTTC. The chain employs TRBV20-1 and TRBJ2-5; maybe TRBD2 (5 bases). The germline V gene encodes CDR1 DFQATT and CDR2 SNEGSKA (reference sequence). The CDR3 spans 15 residues. Trimming shortened V by 1 base and J by 2 bases, and 14 bases separated the two germline ends.